What follows are 27 T cell receptor beta chains derived from one specimen sequenced in a study of shared clonotypes between healthy human individuals. Here immunoSEQ multiplex PCR was the method, and the copy in TCRdb shows in-frame clones only, minus some. The sample has 2.3 million or so clones, over 85% seen once; the top ten hold under 0.45%. Sequencing was done on a sample of naive CD4+ T cells from PBMCs. Stated subset: CD45RA+ positively selected. The source is a man in his late teens or twenties in good health. Some clones in this sample may be carry-over from other donors' samples.

This CDR3 is CASSPMTSGMYNEQFF. The CDR3 DNA reads as TGTGCCAGCAGCCCGATGACTAGCGGGATGTACAATGAGCAGTTCTTC. This chain links TRBV5-4 with TRBJ2-1, with 11 positions matching TRBD2. The CDR3 contains 16 residues. The V segment lost 4 bases and the J segment 4 bases; nucleotides outside the gene matches: 7. Germline loops: CDR1 SGHNT, CDR2 YYREEE (reference sequence).

The chain couples TRBV5-6 to TRBJ2-7; 7 bases line up with TRBD1. Germline V gives CDR1 SGHDT, CDR2 YYEEEE. The length of the CDR3 is 12 residues. Germline trimming cut 6 bases from V and 9 bases from J; bases unmatched to any gene: 9. CDR3 region: CASNLTGLGQYF. The CDR3 DNA reads TGTGCCAGCAACCTGACAGGGCTTGGGCAGTACTTC. The full variable domain, rest sourced from reference TRBV5-6 and TRBJ2-7, is DAGVTQSPTHLIKTRGQQVTLRCSPKSGHDTVSWYQQALGQGPQFIFQYYEEEERQRGNFPDRFSGHQFPNYSSELNVNALLLGDSALYLCASNLTGLGQYFGPGTRLTVT.

V and J are TRBV7-8 and TRBJ1-5; D is possibly TRBD1 (6 bases). CDR3 length equals 15 residues. In germline, CDR1 is SGHVS, CDR2 FQNEAQ. The V gene lost 3 bases and the J gene lost 1 base, with 10 bases spanning the gap. In DNA, the CDR3 is TGTGCCAGCAGCTTGGACGACAGGAGCAATCAGCCCCAGCATTTT. It codes for CASSLDDRSNQPQHF.

In its sample, this clone was seen a few times. This same CDR3 is encoded by further DNA sequences in the sample. This sequence joins TRBV30 and TRBJ1-5; unclear D gene. Trimming took off 5 bases at V and 0 bases at J, with 8 bases between the two ends. The CDR3 totals 13 residues. Germline V gene lookup returns CDR1 GTSNPN and CDR2 SVGIG (reference sequence). The CDR3 sequence: CAWSTDSNQPQHF. In DNA form, the CDR3 reads TGTGCCTGGTCGACGGATAGCAATCAGCCCCAGCATTTT.

This clone has a single count. V gene TRBV18 combines with J gene TRBJ1-4; 7 bases fit TRBD1. With 6 bases clipped from V and 8 bases from J, the junction kept 24 bases outside the gene matches. Per germline, CDR1 KGHSH and CDR2 LQKENI. CDR3 length: 19 amino acids. CDR3 amino acids: CASSRLQGGGDPVGEKLFF. The CDR3 nucleotides are TGTGCCAGCTCCCGACTCCAGGGAGGGGGCGATCCCGTAGGCGAAAAACTGTTTTTT.

The chain employs TRBV21-1 and TRBJ2-1; TRBD2 reflects the table's D call only, with no check against the DNA. TRBV21-1 is a documented pseudogene. This CDR3 comprises 15 residues. CDR3 sequence (DNA): TGTGCCAGCAGCGGCGGGCGGGAGGGCCAGAGTGAGCAGTTCTTC. Translated: CASSGGREGQSEQFF.

The V and J genes are TRBV29-1 and TRBJ1-1; D is unclear. V lost 7 bases, J lost 10 bases, and 16 bases lay in between. The V gene's germline CDR1 is SQVTM and CDR2 ANQGSEA. The CDR3 consists of 11 residues. The CDR3 spells CSAETKARAFF. CDR3 nucleotide sequence: TGCAGCGCCGAGACCAAGGCGCGAGCTTTCTTT.

The CDR3 is CARRGMAATNEKLFF. DNA of the CDR3: TGTGCCAGGAGGGGAATGGCGGCAACTAATGAAAAACTGTTTTTT. The rearrangement uses TRBV6-1 and TRBJ1-4, with a weak D call TRBD1 (5 bases). Per germline, CDR1 MNHNS and CDR2 SASEGT. Between the trimmed V and J ends, which lost 9 bases and 0 bases, there was a span of 14 bases. This CDR3 spans 15 amino acids.

The chain is built from TRBV6-6 and TRBJ2-7; the D gene is possibly TRBD2 (5 bases). This CDR3 is 14 amino acids long. V was clipped by 10 bases and J by 2 bases, with 18 bases between them. Looked up from germline, CDR1 is MNHNY and CDR2 is SVGAGI (reference sequence). CDR3 loop: CATSADVGAYEQYF. The DNA of the CDR3 is TGTGCCACCTCCGCGGACGTCGGGGCCTACGAGCAGTACTTC.

The V gene is TRBV19, the J gene TRBJ1-5; no definite D call. This CDR3 contains 14 residues. CDR1 is LNHDA and CDR2 is SQIVND in the germline V gene (reference sequence). Deletions cut 9 bases from V and 0 bases from J, with 12 bases between. CDR3 in amino acids: CASLGGDSNQPQHF. In DNA, the CDR3 is TGTGCCAGCTTGGGCGGAGATAGCAATCAGCCCCAGCATTTT.

This chain uses TRBV6-5 with TRBJ1-2, with no clear D. There are 14 residues in the CDR3. V lost 0 bases, J lost 4 bases, and 9 bases lay in between. Germline V gene sequence: CDR1 MNHEY, CDR2 SVGAGI. The CDR3 protein is CASSYSRWGYGYTF. CDR3 sequence (DNA): TGTGCCAGCAGTTACTCTAGGTGGGGCTATGGCTACACCTTC.

The rearrangement joins TRBV30 to TRBJ2-1; TRBD2 agrees at 9 bases. V gave up 2 bases and J gave up 10 bases; unmatched junction bases: 15. This CDR3 spans 16 amino acids. Germline V gene lookup returns CDR1 GTSNPN and CDR2 SVGIG (reference sequence). CDR3 sequence (DNA): TGTGCCTGGAGTAAGTTATGGCGGGAGGGCCCCCCCGAGCAGTTCTTC. This codes for CAWSKLWREGPPEQFF.

The CDR3 region has the DNA TGTGCCAGCAGCCCGACAGGTAGGGGCAATCAGCCCCAGCATTTT. It codes for CASSPTGRGNQPQHF. The gene calls are TRBV2 and TRBJ1-5, with D possibly being TRBD1 (6 bases). The V end lost 6 bases, the J end lost 2 bases, and 14 bases lay between the germline ends. The germline gives CDR1 SNHLY, CDR2 FYNNEI. This CDR3 spans 15 amino acids.

This rearrangement joins TRBV5-1 to TRBJ2-5; 8 nucleotides align to TRBD1. J gave up 2 bases and V 3 bases, and 9 bases lay outside the gene matches. The germline gives CDR1 SGHRS, CDR2 YFSETQ. The CDR3 loop spans 16 amino acids. CDR3 in amino acids: CASSWGGTGMQETQYF. In DNA form, the CDR3 reads TGCGCCAGCAGCTGGGGCGGGACAGGAATGCAAGAGACCCAGTACTTC.

The chain couples TRBV5-4 to TRBJ1-4; no clear D gene. The CDR3 has 16 amino acids. Germline lookup yields CDR1 SGHNT and CDR2 YYREEE (reference sequence). Trimming removed 4 bases from V and 7 bases from J, with 20 bases in between. As DNA, the CDR3 is TGTGCCAGCAGCCTACGCGCTCGAGGGAGGAGTGAAAAACTGTTTTTT. Translated: CASSLRARGRSEKLFF.

The chain links TRBV6-5 to TRBJ1-5; unclear D gene. The germline V and J ends were trimmed by 6 bases and 4 bases, with 16 bases remaining between them. The CDR3 extends over 15 amino acids. Germline V lookup: CDR1 MNHEY, CDR2 SVGAGI. The CDR3 region has the DNA TGTGCCAGCAGCCCAATGGCCGGGTTAAATCAGCCCCAGCATTTT. Its translation is CASSPMAGLNQPQHF.

V and J are TRBV2 and TRBJ1-4; TRBD1 matches at 9 bases. Per the germline V gene, CDR1 is SNHLY and CDR2 is FYNNEI. The CDR3 has 13 residues. The ends lost 6 bases at V and 10 bases at J; junction bases unmatched: 6. CDR3 protein: CASRGQGVGKLFF. The CDR3 nucleotides are TGTGCCAGCAGGGGACAGGGCGTAGGAAAACTGTTTTTT.

Concerning this clone: Other DNA sequences in the sample encode the same CDR3. V is TRBV28 and J is TRBJ2-5; TRBD2 might be the D (5 bases). V was shortened by 3 bases and J by 5 bases, with 7 bases between the two germline ends. In germline, CDR1 is MDHEN, CDR2 SYDVKM. The CDR3 has 12 amino acids. CDR3 region: CASSFRGETQYF. The CDR3 DNA sequence: TGTGCCAGCAGTTTCCGGGGTGAGACCCAGTACTTC.

This clone showed up just once. The gene calls are TRBV29-1 and TRBJ2-7; the D is unclear. CDR3 length: 13 residues. Between the trimmed V and J ends, which lost 6 bases and 3 bases, there was a span of 15 bases. Germline CDR1 SQVTM, CDR2 ANQGSEA. CDR3 protein: CSVSRGEYYEQYF. DNA for the CDR3: TGCAGCGTGTCCCGCGGAGAGTACTACGAGCAGTACTTC.

The chain joins TRBV27 to TRBJ2-2, with D uncertain. Trimming took 4 bases from V and 4 from J, leaving 10 bases between them. CDR3 length equals 14 residues. The germline V gene encodes CDR1 MNHEY and CDR2 SMNVEV (reference sequence). This CDR3 is CASSSLSFTGELFF. For the CDR3, the DNA is TGTGCCAGCAGTTCCCTTAGCTTCACCGGGGAGCTGTTTTTT.

The V call is TRBV6-6, the J call TRBJ1-2; D is undetermined. The CDR3 runs to 14 residues. V dropped 9 bases and J dropped 4 bases, with 18 bases sitting between them. Germline CDR1 and CDR2: MNHNY and SVGAGI (reference sequence). In DNA form, the CDR3 reads TGTGCCAGTTCTCAGTTGAACGGGCTCTATGGCTACACCTTC. Residues: CASSQLNGLYGYTF.

The V and J genes are TRBV4-3 and TRBJ1-5; possibly TRBD1 for D (6 bases). The V end was cut by 0 bases, the J end by 2 bases, with 17 bases between. Looked up from germline, CDR1 is LGHNA and CDR2 is YSLEER. The CDR3 spans 18 residues. CDR3: CASSQDLFAGARNQPQHF. CDR3 nucleotides: TGCGCCAGCAGCCAAGATTTATTTGCAGGGGCCCGCAATCAGCCCCAGCATTTT.

This clone was observed once. The V gene is TRBV7-8, the J gene TRBJ2-3; D remains unclear. Trimming took 1 base from V and 6 from J, leaving 14 bases between them. The CDR3 is 15 amino acids. Germline V gene sequence: CDR1 SGHVS, CDR2 FQNEAQ. The CDR3 is CASSLGAWEVDTQYF. CDR3 coding DNA: TGTGCCAGCAGCTTAGGAGCATGGGAAGTGGATACGCAGTATTTT.

As for this clone: At one end the junction does not follow the germline gene, possibly because of a read error. V and J are TRBV6-6 and TRBJ1-4, with TRBD1 as a possible D gene (6 bases). The CDR3 has 15 amino acids. Germline-derived CDR1 and CDR2 are MNHNY and SVGAGI (reference sequence). DNA for the CDR3: TGTGCCAGCAGTACGACCGGGACAACAAATGAAAAACTGTTTTTT. Translated, it gives CASSTTGTTNEKLFF.

The chain employs TRBV10-2 and TRBJ2-7; 11 bases match TRBD2. V gave up 6 bases and J gave up 6 bases; unmatched junction bases: 13. The CDR3 extends over 16 amino acids. CDR1 WSHSY and CDR2 SAAADI come from the germline V gene. CDR3 region: CASRAQLAGAPGEQYF. The DNA for the CDR3 is TGCGCCAGCAGAGCCCAACTAGCGGGAGCTCCCGGCGAGCAGTACTTC.

The chain's CDR3 is CASSTGLDREAFF. DNA for the CDR3: TGTGCCAGCTCTACAGGGCTGGATCGTGAAGCTTTCTTT. This sequence joins TRBV7-8 and TRBJ1-1; D is possibly TRBD1 (6 bases). This CDR3 has 13 residues. V dropped 8 bases and J dropped 7 bases, with 17 bases sitting between them. CDR1 is SGHVS, CDR2 FQNEAQ, per germline.

The rearrangement joins TRBV7-9 to TRBJ2-5; 7 bases agree with TRBD2. The CDR3 is made up of 16 amino acids. The V gene end was trimmed by 5 bases and the J gene end by 5 bases; junction bases not matched to a gene: 14. In germline, CDR1 is SEHNR, CDR2 FQNEAQ (reference sequence). The DNA of the CDR3 is TGTGCCAGCAGCGCCCCCTCGCGGGGGAGTACGGAGACCCAGTACTTC. Protein: CASSAPSRGSTETQYF.